There are many counts of the clone carrying this TCR beta chain. Researchers barred patients who had uncontrolled infection, other autoimmune disease, pregnancy or lactation. V lost 3 bases to trimming and J lost 4 bases; unmatched junction nucleotides: 2. The CDR3 runs 13 residues. Looked up from germline, CDR1 is LGHDT and CDR2 is YNNKEL (reference sequence). The data originate from a study of T cells in Graves' hyperthyroidism and ophthalmopathy. The investigators amplified TCR beta CDR3 regions from RNA transcripts. First-round RT-PCR of the TCR CDR3 relied on the HTBI primer set. TCRdb reprocessed the multiplex PCR reads via MiXCR and lists one record per CDR3 protein. The sample includes about 400,000 distinct CDR3 sequences, approximately 14% of them seen just once.

Input material: blood. The source of this sequence is a woman between 18 and 30 years old with Graves' hyperthyroidism. The genes are TRBV3-1 and TRBJ1-1; TRBD1 aligns across 7 bases. This CDR3 is CASSQRDSTEAFF. The CDR3 nucleotides are TGTGCCAGCAGCCAGCGGGACAGCACTGAAGCTTTCTTT.